This TCR beta chain was recorded in a study of T cells in Graves' hyperthyroidism and ophthalmopathy. Study conclusions and caveats: Ophthalmopathy onset followed model prediction by a median around 6.6 months. Among thyroid clonotypes expanded above 0.001, most also appeared in blood.

CDR3 length: 14 amino acids. The germline gives CDR1 MNHNS, CDR2 SASEGT. Trimming pared 6 bases from V and 0 bases from J, leaving 9 bases between. This sample holds PBMCs from 9.5 to 10 ml fresh peripheral blood. RNA transcripts yielded amplified TCR beta CDR3 regions. With the HTBI primer set, the TCR CDR3 went through a first round of RT-PCR. From the multiplex PCR reads, TCRdb called clonotypes with MiXCR, one entry per CDR3 protein. The sample consists of 130,000 to 150,000 distinct CDR3 sequences, roughly a fifth of them appearing once. The table lists this clonotype with many counts. The antigen remains unidentified.

The sequence was obtained from a woman aged 50 to 65 with Graves' hyperthyroidism that later progressed to Graves' ophthalmopathy. Material for sequencing was blood. This chain links TRBV6-1 with TRBJ2-1, with D uncertain. The CDR3 DNA reads TGTGCCAGCAGGTACCGGAGCTCCTACAATGAGCAGTTCTTC. It translates to CASRYRSSYNEQFF.